This record covers a single TCR beta chain. This sample was included in a study of blood T cell repertoires in COVID-19. About the research overall: Material from acute and convalescent COVID-19 was sourced from the United States, Italy and Spain. T cells, B-cell-depleted T cells, or PBMCs provided the cDNA or gDNA that served as material.

Seattle patient enrollment occurred during active infection, with longitudinal follow-up thereafter. Original processing methods: Reference gene primer amplification gave nucleated cell count estimates. Measured with immunoSEQ multiplex PCR; TCRdb has only the in-frame clones, and not every one. From that table come the V and J calls and clone size; the DNA was used to work out D and trimming. Of around 170,000 clones in the sample, around nine tenths are singletons; the top ten hold approximately 0.62%. Deletions cut 4 bases from V and 5 bases from J, with 12 bases between. The CDR3 is made up of 13 amino acids. In germline, CDR1 is KGHSH, CDR2 LQKENI.

The receptor was derived from a man in his 60s with COVID-19, enrolled during active disease. The sample was peripheral blood. This chain links TRBV18 with TRBJ2-7; weak D call: TRBD1 (6 bases). CDR3 in DNA: TGTGCCAGCTCACTAACAGGGTCCCACGAGCAGTACTTC. It codes for CASSLTGSHEQYF.